This TCR beta chain was sequenced in a study of T cell responses to AZD1222 COVID-19 vaccine. This clone was counted a single time. No antigen is known for it. Study-wide findings and caveats: Of spike-specific TCRs, nearly half reportedly target regions left unmutated in variants.

The V end was cut by 3 bases, the J end by 3 bases, with 12 bases between. Looked up from germline, CDR1 is SGHAT and CDR2 is FQDESV (reference sequence). CDR3 size: 15 residues. The table came from immunoSEQ multiplex PCR; TCRdb's copy has only in-frame clones and leaves some out. The sample has around 140,000 clones, around nine tenths seen once. The sequence derives from an adult who received the AZD1222 COVID-19 vaccine. The source material was peripheral blood, sampled 28 days after the second AZD1222 dose. The chain links TRBV11-1 to TRBJ1-5; D is perhaps TRBD1 (5 bases). In nucleotides, the CDR3 is TGTGCCAGCAGCTTGTCTTCTGGGGCCAATCAGCCCCAGCATTTT. It yields the protein CASSLSSGANQPQHF. Complete variable domain (other parts from reference TRBV11-1 and TRBJ1-5): EAEVAQSPRYKITEKSQAVAFWCDPISGHATLYWYRQILGQGPELLVQFQDESVVDDSQLPKDRFSAERLKGVDSTLKIQPAELGDSAMYLCASSLSSGANQPQHFGDGTRLSIL.